This TCR beta chain was captured by sequencing in a study of T cell repertoires in cytomegalovirus infection (dated by TCRdb to between 2018 and 2021). For context, the study as a whole: Recently identified HLA-C-restricted CMV epitopes, whose presentation resists viral immunomodulation, were targeted by peptide stimulations together with well-studied HLA-B-restricted epitopes. Donor HLA type was relevant to the analysis, as public TCR beta signatures indicated carriage of CMV infection together with the matching HLA type.

From V the trimming removes 0 bases and from J it removes 4 bases, while the gene matches leave 3 bases of the junction unaccounted for. From a lookup of the germline V gene, CDR1 and CDR2 are LGHNA and YNFKEQ. The CDR3 starts with the cysteine, ends with the phenylalanine, and has 17 residues. Only CDR3 DNA is held: 51 bases, read in frame from base 1. Sample treatment or condition, as interpreted from the label and publication: in vitro stimulation with specific CMV peptide epitopes to enrich CMV-specific T cells. Overall study outcomes, separate from this receptor: The ex vivo response was dominated by HLA-C-restricted CMV-specific TCR beta clonotypes, which also provided the single most frequent clonotype in two of eight donors. Cumulative frequency of public TCR beta family members discriminated carriers of CMV infection plus the relevant HLA type in this cohort and an independent approximately 360-donor cohort.

Notes on this clonotype: The antigen it binds to is not known. No clone much larger than this one lies a single base away; base qualities are absent.

Sequencer: Illumina HiSeq 1500. The public reads were run again by TCRdb, first through fastp at Q25 and then through MiXCR, and only productive beta chains were kept. One record per CDR3 amino acid sequence lists the most common genes and DNA. The sample has 700,000 to 900,000 distinct CDR3 sequences on record, almost 30% of them singletons. The top ten clones comprise about an eighth of the sample. The chain employs TRBV4-2 and TRBJ2-1; TRBD2 agrees with 13 junctional bases. The starting material was cultured CD8+ T cells from PBMCs, obtained from culture after CMV antigen stimulation. The clonotype comes from a human donor in good health (CMV status not recorded). Some clones in this sample may be carry-over from other donors' samples. DNA sequence: TGTGCCAGCAGCCAAGAACTAGCGGGGGGGGTTTACAATGAGCAGTTCTTC. The encoded protein is CASSQELAGGVYNEQFF.